The 26 T cell receptor beta chains below all came from one sample that was sequenced in a study of control samples from healthy donors and cancer patients. The data were produced by immunoSEQ multiplex PCR, yet TCRdb's version contains in-frame clones alone and is incomplete. The sample contains 50,000 or so clones, around 95% of which appear only once. The source material was blood. These receptors came from a woman in her late teens or twenties in good health.

This clone was recorded once. This chain joins TRBV2 and TRBJ1-1; TRBD1 might be the D (5 bases). V gave up 6 bases and J gave up 1 base, with 15 bases separating them. The germline V gene has CDR1 SNHLY and CDR2 FYNNEI. The CDR3 contains 15 residues. The chain's CDR3 is CASRLLGTANTEAFF. For the CDR3, the DNA is TGTGCCAGCAGGCTTTTAGGGACCGCGAACACTGAAGCTTTCTTT.

The chain combines TRBV6-5 with TRBJ1-1; the D gene is possibly TRBD1 (6 bases). This CDR3 has 12 residues. The ends were cut back, 10 bases at V and 5 bases at J, with 14 bases in the middle. Germline V gene data show CDR1 as MNHEY and CDR2 as SVGAGI. The CDR3 coding sequence is TGTGCCACTCAGGGGTGGTGGACTGAAGCTTTCTTT. Translating it yields CATQGWWTEAFF.

The chain couples TRBV6-4 to TRBJ1-2; TRBD1 matches at 7 bases. The CDR3 spans 14 residues. Germline CDR1 MRHNA, CDR2 SNTAGT. V lost 4 bases to trimming and J lost 3 bases; unmatched junction nucleotides: 5. CDR3 region: CASSVNRGHYGYTF. CDR3 in DNA: TGTGCCAGCAGTGTAAACAGGGGCCACTATGGCTACACCTTC.

The gene calls are TRBV2 and TRBJ2-3, with 10 bases aligning to TRBD2. J lost 8 bases, V lost 0 bases, and 5 bases had no gene match. This CDR3 comprises 15 residues. CDR1 and CDR2 from the germline V gene are SNHLY and FYNNEI. CDR3 residues: CASSEAIAGGGTQYF. CDR3 nucleotides: TGTGCCAGCAGTGAAGCGATAGCGGGGGGTGGTACGCAGTATTTT.

This chain links TRBV3-1 (or the pseudogene TRBV3-2) with TRBJ2-3, with no clear D. Germline-derived CDR1 and CDR2 are LGHDT and YNNKEL (reference sequence). The CDR3 is 14 amino acids. Trimming removed 0 bases from V and 4 bases from J, with 8 bases in between. This chain's CDR3 is CASSQELAADTQYF. The CDR3 region has the DNA TGTGCCAGCAGCCAAGAGTTAGCCGCAGATACGCAGTATTTT.

The chain recombines TRBV5-5 with TRBJ1-2; no clear D gene. Trimming shortened V by 0 bases and J by 6 bases, and 6 bases separated the two germline ends. The CDR3 is 12 residues long. In germline, CDR1 is SGHKS, CDR2 YYEKEE (reference sequence). CDR3 sequence: CASSLDRDGYTF. Here the CDR3 DNA reads TGTGCCAGCAGCTTGGATCGTGATGGCTACACCTTC.

The chain employs TRBV13 and TRBJ2-2; D call uncertain. The CDR3 has 13 amino acids. Trimming left V 5 bases short and J 0 bases short, with 4 bases between. Germline CDR1 reads PRHDT; CDR2 reads FYEKMQ (reference sequence). CDR3 sequence reads: CASSPANTGELFF. CDR3 sequence (DNA): TGTGCCAGCAGCCCCGCGAACACCGGGGAGCTGTTTTTT.

The chain is built from TRBV27 and TRBJ2-7; D call uncertain. This CDR3 has 11 amino acids. Trimming stripped 7 bases from V and 5 bases from J, with 9 bases between. The V gene's germline CDR1 is MNHEY and CDR2 SMNVEV (reference sequence). Written as DNA, the CDR3 is TGTGCCAGCACCTCCACCCACGAGCAGTACTTC. This translates into CASTSTHEQYF.

A single count supports this clone. V and J are TRBV2 and TRBJ2-3; 9 bases line up with TRBD2. Trimming removed 9 bases from V and 3 bases from J; junction bases left unmatched: 10. The CDR3 spans 15 residues. Germline CDR1 is SNHLY and CDR2 is FYNNEI. The CDR3 region is CASNVAGGLTDTQYF. CDR3 bases: TGTGCCAGTAACGTCGCGGGGGGGCTGACAGATACGCAGTATTTT.

V is TRBV2 and J is TRBJ1-2; tentative D call: TRBD1 (5 bases). V lost 8 bases to trimming and J lost 5 bases, with 18 bases between them. The CDR3 sequence is 14 residues long. Germline V gives CDR1 SNHLY, CDR2 FYNNEI. The CDR3 bases are TGTGCCAGCTTCCAAACGACAGTTGGGTATGGCTACACCTTC. Amino acid sequence: CASFQTTVGYGYTF.

The chain employs TRBV7-9 and TRBJ2-2, with 7 bases that match TRBD2. The CDR3 is made up of 11 amino acids. V shed 8 bases and J 6 bases; nucleotides not matched to a gene: 0. Germline assignment: CDR1 SEHNR and CDR2 FQNEAQ (reference sequence). The CDR3: CASGGAGELFF. The CDR3, as DNA: TGTGCCAGCGGGGGGGCCGGGGAGCTGTTTTTT.

This clone has only one observation. This rearrangement joins TRBV15 to TRBJ1-5, with TRBD1 identical over 11 bases. Germline V gene lookup returns CDR1 LNHNV and CDR2 YYDKDF (reference sequence). Unmatched junction bases numbered 8, after V lost 3 bases and J lost 7 bases. This CDR3 comprises 16 residues. CDR3 loop: CATSSRTGGSEQPQHF. The CDR3 nucleotides read TGTGCCACCAGCAGTAGGACAGGGGGCAGCGAGCAGCCCCAGCATTTT. The whole variable domain, remainder taken from reference TRBV15 and TRBJ1-5, is DAMVIQNPRYQVTQFGKPVTLSCSQTLNHNVMYWYQQKSSQAPKLLFHYYDKDFNNEADTPDNFQSRRPNTSFCFLDIRSPGLGDTAMYLCATSSRTGGSEQPQHFGDGTRLSIL.

The V and J genes are TRBV9 and TRBJ1-1; D is undetermined. The V gene's germline CDR1 is SGDLS and CDR2 YYNGEE. The CDR3 sequence is 13 residues long. Trimming left V 0 bases short and J 3 bases short, with 6 bases between. The CDR3 DNA is TGTGCCAGCAGCGTAGTGGTAGACACTGAAGCTTTCTTT. Its translation is CASSVVVDTEAFF.

This chain uses TRBV15 with TRBJ2-7; either TRBD1 or TRBD2 may fit D (5 bases each). This CDR3 has 14 residues. Germline V gives CDR1 LNHNV, CDR2 YYDKDF (reference sequence). Trimming pared 9 bases from V and 2 bases from J, leaving 17 bases between. As DNA, the CDR3 is TGTGCCACTGAGGGAGCCCTGGGGGCCTACGAGCAGTACTTC. It translates to CATEGALGAYEQYF.

V usage is TRBV19 and J usage is TRBJ2-6; D tentatively reads TRBD1 or TRBD2 (6 bases each). Per germline, CDR1 LNHDA and CDR2 SQIVND (reference sequence). The CDR3 spans 15 residues. Trimming took 3 bases from V and 2 from J, leaving 8 bases between them. The CDR3 nucleotides are TGTGCCAGTAGTATTAGGGGGGCTGGGGCCAACGTCCTGACTTTC. As protein: CASSIRGAGANVLTF.

The chain carries TRBV19 and TRBJ1-5; D may be TRBD1 (6 bases). Germline assignment: CDR1 LNHDA and CDR2 SQIVND (reference sequence). CDR3 length: 13 amino acids. V shed 8 bases and J shed 4 bases, with 12 bases lying between them. In DNA, the CDR3 is TGTGCCAGTGTGACAGGCGCAAATCAGCCCCAGCATTTT. This sequence encodes CASVTGANQPQHF.

This rearrangement joins TRBV29-1 to TRBJ1-3; TRBD1 matches at 7 bases. The CDR3 runs 14 residues. CDR1 is SQVTM and CDR2 is ANQGSEA in the germline V gene. Unmatched junction bases numbered 4, after V lost 5 bases and J lost 0 bases. The CDR3 is CSVTGVVSGNTIYF. CDR3 DNA: TGCAGCGTTACAGGGGTCGTCTCTGGAAACACCATATATTTT.

This chain joins TRBV10-2 and TRBJ2-3, with D unclear. The CDR3 has 12 residues. Deletions cut 2 bases from V and 4 bases from J, with 4 bases between. The germline CDR1 and CDR2 sequences are WSHSY and SAAADI. CDR3 nucleotides: TGCGCCAGCAGTGAGGGGCCAGATACGCAGTATTTT. As protein: CASSEGPDTQYF.

The rearrangement uses TRBV19 and TRBJ2-5; 7 nucleotides agree with TRBD1. The V and J ends lost 6 bases and 6 bases, in that order; junction bases with no gene match: 13. The CDR3 sequence is 15 residues long. Germline V gene data show CDR1 as LNHDA and CDR2 as SQIVND (reference sequence). The CDR3, as DNA: TGTGCCAGTAGCGGACTGGACAGGCCACGAAAGACCCAGTACTTC. Protein sequence: CASSGLDRPRKTQYF.

The V and J genes are TRBV29-1 and TRBJ1-2; TRBD1 aligns across 8 bases. Germline CDR1 SQVTM, CDR2 ANQGSEA. With V trimmed by 4 bases and J by 2 bases, 6 bases remained unmatched. The CDR3 covers 14 residues. CDR3 in amino acids: CSVVRGQGNYGYTF. The CDR3 DNA sequence: TGCAGCGTTGTGAGAGGACAGGGAAACTATGGCTACACCTTC.

The rearrangement uses TRBV30 and TRBJ1-2; D uncertain. This CDR3 spans 13 amino acids. Germline CDR1 GTSNPN, CDR2 SVGIG (reference sequence). Trimming took off 4 bases at V and 2 bases at J, with 11 bases between the two ends. CDR3 residues: CAWKEGGNYGYTF. CDR3 coding DNA: TGTGCCTGGAAGGAGGGCGGAAACTATGGCTACACCTTC.

The V and J genes are TRBV6-2 or TRBV6-3 and TRBJ1-4, with D hard to call. V was cut by 6 bases and J by 4 bases, with 12 bases left in between. This CDR3 spans 14 amino acids. Germline values: CDR1 MNHEY, CDR2 SVGEGT. CDR3 sequence reads: CASSHGRRNEKLFF. Written as DNA, the CDR3 is TGTGCCAGCAGCCACGGGCGGCGTAATGAAAAACTGTTTTTT.

The V call is TRBV5-6, the J call TRBJ1-4; D is unresolved. Looked up from germline, CDR1 is SGHDT and CDR2 is YYEEEE. V dropped 4 bases and J dropped 6 bases, with 19 bases sitting between them. The CDR3 length is 16 residues. The CDR3: CASSHWWERPYEKLFF. The DNA for the CDR3 is TGTGCCAGCAGCCACTGGTGGGAGAGACCTTATGAAAAACTGTTTTTT.

The chain uses TRBV27 and TRBJ1-2, with D perhaps matching TRBD1 (5 bases). The ends were cut back, 8 bases at V and 2 bases at J, with 9 bases in the middle. The CDR3 consists of 12 residues. The germline gives CDR1 MNHEY, CDR2 SMNVEV (reference sequence). CDR3 coding DNA: TGTGCCAGCGGGGACGGCAACTATGGCTACACCTTC. It specifies CASGDGNYGYTF.

The V and J genes are TRBV11-2 and TRBJ2-1; the D gene is possibly TRBD1 (5 bases). Trimming took off 4 bases at V and 6 bases at J, with 10 bases between the two ends. This CDR3 is 13 amino acids long. Per germline, CDR1 SGHAT and CDR2 FQNNGV. CDR3 region: CASSSPTVNEQFF. The CDR3 DNA sequence: TGTGCCAGCAGCTCCCCGACAGTCAATGAGCAGTTCTTC.

This chain links TRBV21-1 with TRBJ1-3; the DNA was not compared with TRBD1, the D call given in the table. TRBV21-1 is assigned pseudogene status. The CDR3 sequence is 17 residues long. CDR3 sequence (DNA): TGTGCCAGCAGCAAAGCCCTACAGGGGAACTCTGGAAACACCATATATTTT. Encoded protein: CASSKALQGNSGNTIYF.